These T cell receptor beta chains were read from a single sample in a study of blood T cell repertoires in COVID-19. Some clones are missing from TCRdb's copy, which holds only in-frame ones; the method was immunoSEQ multiplex PCR. This table holds around 97,000 clones, just under 85% found once. Sequencing was carried out using peripheral blood. These receptor sequences come from a man aged 65 to 85 with acute or convalescent COVID-19. Each CDR3 is given with its conserved first and last residue. Each record gives: clone size, V gene, D gene, CDR3 length, J gene, CDR3 DNA, CDR3 protein. The D gene is left open where the match is weak. Clone size is given for some rows only: seen once, a few or many times, or a class if the clone is expanded.

size: few
V: TRBV6-5
D: -
length: 15
J: TRBJ1-6
DNA: TGTGCCAGCAGTTTATTTAGAGAGTCCAATTCACCCCTCCACTTT
CDR3: CASSLFRESNSPLHF

size: -
V: TRBV9
D: -
length: 17
J: TRBJ2-1
DNA: TGTGCCAGCAGCGTAGAGGGGGGAGGGATTGCCTACAATGAGCAGTTCTTC
CDR3: CASSVEGGGIAYNEQFF

size: -
V: TRBV11-3
D: -
length: 14
J: TRBJ2-1
DNA: TGTGCCAGCAGCCTCGGACAGAATAACAATGAGCAGTTCTTC
CDR3: CASSLGQNNNEQFF

size: -
V: TRBV6-5
D: TRBD1
length: 15
J: TRBJ1-2
DNA: TGTGCCAGCACCCCCAAGACAGGGGGCGCGTATGGCTACACCTTC
CDR3: CASTPKTGGAYGYTF

size: -
V: TRBV6-5
D: -
length: 15
J: TRBJ1-6
DNA: TGTGCCAGCACTTCGAAGAGCTCCTATAATTCACCCCTCCACTTT
CDR3: CASTSKSSYNSPLHF

size: -
V: TRBV6-5
D: -
length: 15
J: TRBJ1-5
DNA: TGTGCCAGCAGTTACTCGGGGGGAAGCAATCAGCCCCAGCATTTT
CDR3: CASSYSGGSNQPQHF

size: -
V: TRBV5-4
D: TRBD2
length: 15
J: TRBJ2-7
DNA: TGTGCCAGCAGCCCTCTAGCGGGAGTATCCTACGAGCAGTACTTC
CDR3: CASSPLAGVSYEQYF

size: -
V: TRBV11-2
D: -
length: 13
J: TRBJ2-1
DNA: TGTGCCAGCAGCACAGAGGGTAGGGATGAGCAGTTCTTC
CDR3: CASSTEGRDEQFF

size: -
V: TRBV6-5
D: -
length: 14
J: TRBJ1-2
DNA: TGTGCCACAAAAGAGATAGGGGTTGACTATGGCTACACCTTC
CDR3: CATKEIGVDYGYTF

size: -
V: TRBV18
D: TRBD1
length: 16
J: TRBJ2-3
DNA: TGTGCCAGCTCACCACCGTCTTCGACAGGGAGAGATACGCAGTATTTT
CDR3: CASSPPSSTGRDTQYF

size: once
V: TRBV6-2/TRBV6-3
D: -
length: 12
J: TRBJ1-2
DNA: TGTGCCAGCAGCGGCTCAGCGGGGGGCTACACCTTC
CDR3: CASSGSAGGYTF

size: -
V: TRBV19
D: -
length: 16
J: TRBJ1-6
DNA: TGTGCCAGTAGTATGGGGGAAGCGGGGTATAATTCACCCCTCCACTTT
CDR3: CASSMGEAGYNSPLHF

size: few
V: TRBV5-1
D: -
length: 15
J: TRBJ2-2
DNA: TGCGCCAGCAGCCCATTTCGCGGAAGCACCGGGGAGCTGTTTTTT
CDR3: CASSPFRGSTGELFF

size: few
V: TRBV30
D: TRBD1
length: 13
J: TRBJ1-2
DNA: TGTGCCTGGAAAGAACAGGGGGAGTATGGCTACACCTTC
CDR3: CAWKEQGEYGYTF

size: -
V: TRBV3-1/TRBV3-2
D: TRBD1
length: 17
J: TRBJ1-1
DNA: TGTGCCAGCAGCCAAGGAAACAGGGGTCTCATGAACACTGAAGCTTTCTTT
CDR3: CASSQGNRGLMNTEAFF

size: -
V: TRBV3-1/TRBV3-2
D: TRBD1
length: 15
J: TRBJ1-2
DNA: TGTGCCAGCAGCCAAGAGGACAGGGTGTTCTATGGCTACACCTTC
CDR3: CASSQEDRVFYGYTF

size: -
V: TRBV11-2
D: TRBD2
length: 14
J: TRBJ2-1
DNA: TGTGCCAGCAGCACCGGACTAGCGGGAGTTGAGCAGTTCTTC
CDR3: CASSTGLAGVEQFF

size: -
V: TRBV9
D: -
length: 14
J: TRBJ2-1
DNA: TGTGCCAGCTCAACAGGGCCCTCTGGCAATGAGCAGTTCTTC
CDR3: CASSTGPSGNEQFF

size: -
V: TRBV18
D: -
length: 14
J: TRBJ2-7
DNA: TGTGCCAGCTCAGAAGGGACACCCGGCTACGAGCAGTACTTC
CDR3: CASSEGTPGYEQYF

size: -
V: TRBV15
D: TRBD2
length: 17
J: TRBJ2-3
DNA: TGTGCCACCAGCAGAGATACTGAACTAGCGGGCACAGATACGCAGTATTTT
CDR3: CATSRDTELAGTDTQYF

size: -
V: TRBV5-5
D: TRBD1
length: 15
J: TRBJ2-1
DNA: TGTGCCAGCAGCGGCCGGGACAGAACCTACAATGAGCAGTTCTTC
CDR3: CASSGRDRTYNEQFF

size: -
V: TRBV19
D: TRBD1
length: 14
J: TRBJ1-2
DNA: TGTGCCAGTAGTTGGGACAGACCTAACTATGGCTACACCTTC
CDR3: CASSWDRPNYGYTF

size: -
V: TRBV19
D: TRBD2
length: 17
J: TRBJ2-5
DNA: TGTGCCAGTAGTATAGTGGGCAAGGGAGGGTACCAAGAGACCCAGTACTTC
CDR3: CASSIVGKGGYQETQYF

size: -
V: TRBV3-1/TRBV3-2
D: TRBD2
length: 18
J: TRBJ2-2
DNA: TGTGCCAGCAGTCCCACTAGCGGGGTCCTGCGGGGCACCGGGGAGCTGTTTTTT
CDR3: CASSPTSGVLRGTGELFF

size: -
V: TRBV27
D: -
length: 17
J: TRBJ1-6
DNA: TGTGCCAGCAGTTTAGACCTCAGAGGGAGATGGAATTCACCCCTCCACTTT
CDR3: CASSLDLRGRWNSPLHF

size: -
V: TRBV6-5
D: TRBD1
length: 16
J: TRBJ2-1
DNA: TGTGCCAGCAGTTACACAGGGGCAGGCTCCTACAATGAGCAGTTCTTC
CDR3: CASSYTGAGSYNEQFF

size: -
V: TRBV6-6
D: -
length: 14
J: TRBJ1-6
DNA: TGTGCCAGCAGGGCAGGGTCCGAGGTGTCACCCCTCCACTTT
CDR3: CASRAGSEVSPLHF